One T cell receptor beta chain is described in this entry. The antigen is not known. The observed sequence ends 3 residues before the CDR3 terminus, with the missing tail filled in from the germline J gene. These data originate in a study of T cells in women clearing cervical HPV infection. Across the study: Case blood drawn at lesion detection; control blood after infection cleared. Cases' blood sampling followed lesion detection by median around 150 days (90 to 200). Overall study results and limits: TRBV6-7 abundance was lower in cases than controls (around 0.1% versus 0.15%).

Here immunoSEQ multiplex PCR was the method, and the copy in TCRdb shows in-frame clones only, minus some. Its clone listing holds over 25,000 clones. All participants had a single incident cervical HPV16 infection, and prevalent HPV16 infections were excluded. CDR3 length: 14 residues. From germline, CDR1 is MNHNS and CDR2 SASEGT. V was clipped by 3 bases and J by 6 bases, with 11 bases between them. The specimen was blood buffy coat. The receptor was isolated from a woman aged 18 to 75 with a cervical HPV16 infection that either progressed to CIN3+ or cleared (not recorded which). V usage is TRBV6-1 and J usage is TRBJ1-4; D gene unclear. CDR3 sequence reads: CASSEAGPDEKLFF. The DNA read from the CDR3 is TGTGCCAGCAGTGAGGCAGGTCCGGATGAAAAA.